Listed below are T cell receptor beta chains from one sample, sequenced in a study of blood T cell repertoires in COVID-19. Some clones are missing from TCRdb's copy, which holds only in-frame ones; the method was immunoSEQ multiplex PCR. The sample has roughly 270,000 clones, less than 85% seen once. Sample: PBMCs or T cells enriched from blood (not recorded which). Every receptor here comes from a woman between 50 and 59 years old who had recovered from COVID-19. Each CDR3 is given with its conserved first and last residue. The order of the fields is CDR3 length, clone size, V gene, J gene, D gene, CDR3 DNA, CDR3 protein. D genes are given only for firm matches. Expanded clones get a size class; other rows say once, few or many, or leave the size out.

>15|.|TRBV30|TRBJ1-4|.
TGTGCCTGGAGTGTACTGTCCGCAACTAATGAAAAACTGTTTTTT
CAWSVLSATNEKLFF
>15|.|TRBV6-2/TRBV6-3|TRBJ1-2|TRBD1
TGTGCCAGCAGCGGGACAGGGGGCGATGGATGGGGCTACACCTTC
CASSGTGGDGWGYTF
>15|.|TRBV11-2|TRBJ1-6|TRBD1
TGTGCCAGCAGCTTAGGGGGACAGGGGGCGCAACCCCTCCACTTT
CASSLGGQGAQPLHF
>13|.|TRBV6-5|TRBJ1-1|.
TGTGCCACCTCGGCGGGGCAGAACACTGAAGCTTTCTTT
CATSAGQNTEAFF
>15|.|TRBV3-1/TRBV3-2|TRBJ1-5|.
TGTGCCAGCAGCCACCGGACAGTCGGAAATCAGCCCCAGCATTTT
CASSHRTVGNQPQHF
>15|.|TRBV6-5|TRBJ1-6|.
TGTGCCAGCAGTCACGGGAGCTCCTATAATTCACCCCTCCACTTT
CASSHGSSYNSPLHF
>17|.|TRBV27|TRBJ1-6|.
TGTGCCAGCAGTTATCAACCGCCGGGGACGGGGGTTTCACCCCTCCACTTT
CASSYQPPGTGVSPLHF
>13|.|TRBV12-3/TRBV12-4|TRBJ1-1|.
TGTGCCAGCAGTTTGTCAGGCGTTACTGAAGCTTTCTTT
CASSLSGVTEAFF
>15|.|TRBV5-1|TRBJ2-3|TRBD2
TGCGCCAGCAGCTTGGCGGGACTAGCGGGAGATACGCAGTATTTT
CASSLAGLAGDTQYF
>15|.|TRBV11-2|TRBJ2-7|TRBD1
TGTGCCAGCAGCATAGGGGCAGGGGGATCCTACGAGCAGTACTTC
CASSIGAGGSYEQYF
>13|.|TRBV30|TRBJ2-5|.
TGTGCCTGGAGTGTCCAGGTGCGAGAGACCCAGTACTTC
CAWSVQVRETQYF
>15|once|TRBV19|TRBJ2-1|TRBD1
TGTGCCAGTAGTATGGACAGGGTGGGCTACAATGAGCAGTTCTTC
CASSMDRVGYNEQFF
>12|.|TRBV19|TRBJ2-1|.
TGTGCCAGTAGTAATAGTTTCTATGAGCAGTTCTTC
CASSNSFYEQFF
>13|few|TRBV7-9|TRBJ2-2|.
TGTGCCAGCAGACGACAGGTTGCCGGGGAGCTGTTTTTT
CASRRQVAGELFF
>17|.|TRBV9|TRBJ2-3|.
TGTGCCAGCAGCGTAGGAACGGGGGTTTCCCGCACAGATACGCAGTATTTT
CASSVGTGVSRTDTQYF
>14|.|TRBV14|TRBJ1-2|.
TGTGCCAGCAGCCTCCAGGCGGGAAACTATGGCTACACCTTC
CASSLQAGNYGYTF
>16|.|TRBV7-6|TRBJ2-1|TRBD2
TGTGCCAGCAGCCCAAGCGGGAGGAGCTCCTACAATGAGCAGTTCTTC
CASSPSGRSSYNEQFF
>14|.|TRBV30|TRBJ2-3|.
TGTGCCTGGAGTGTACTGGTCCACACAGATACGCAGTATTTT
CAWSVLVHTDTQYF
>13|.|TRBV14|TRBJ1-2|.
TGTGCCAGCAGCCAAGGAGGAGGGATTGGCTACACCTTC
CASSQGGGIGYTF
>15|.|TRBV2|TRBJ2-5|TRBD1
TGTGCCAGCAGGGGGGGACAGGGGGTAATGGAGACCCAGTACTTC
CASRGGQGVMETQYF
>14|.|TRBV18|TRBJ2-3|.
TGTGCCAGCTCCCCGCAGGTTAGCACAGATACGCAGTATTTT
CASSPQVSTDTQYF
>15|.|TRBV9|TRBJ2-5|.
TGTGCCAGCAGCGTAGTTGGGGGGGCGCGGGAGACCCAGTACTTC
CASSVVGGARETQYF
>15|few|TRBV19|TRBJ1-5|.
TGTGCCAGTAGTATTGTACAGGATAGCAATCAGCCCCAGCATTTT
CASSIVQDSNQPQHF
>13|once|TRBV12-5|TRBJ1-1|.
TGTGCTAGTTGTCAGTTCATGAACACTGAAGCTTTCTTT
CASCQFMNTEAFF
>15|.|TRBV11-3|TRBJ2-7|TRBD2
TGTGCCAGCAGCCCACAGCGGGGAAACTCCTACGAGCAGTACTTC
CASSPQRGNSYEQYF
>12|.|TRBV29-1|TRBJ2-5|.
TGCAGCGTTGGTTTACTGAGAGAGACCCAGTACTTC
CSVGLLRETQYF
>14|.|TRBV28|TRBJ2-4|.
TGTGCCAGCAGTCCGGCCGACAGCGAAAACATTCAGTACTTC
CASSPADSENIQYF
>11|few|TRBV5-6|TRBJ2-7|.
TGTGCCAGCAGCCAGGCATACGAGCAGTACTTC
CASSQAYEQYF
>16|.|TRBV5-1|TRBJ2-5|.
TGCGCCAGCAGCTTGGTGGCGGCTTCATACCAAGAGACCCAGTACTTC
CASSLVAASYQETQYF
>15|.|TRBV27|TRBJ1-3|TRBD1
TGTGCCAGCAGTTCGGCGACAGGGAGGAGAAACACCATATATTTT
CASSSATGRRNTIYF
>16|.|TRBV7-9|TRBJ2-7|TRBD2
TGTGCCAGCAGCTTAGCGCTCAGCGGGAGCGACTACGAGCAGTACTTC
CASSLALSGSDYEQYF
>14|.|TRBV11-2|TRBJ1-1|TRBD1
TGTGCCAGCAGCTTAGATTTAGGGGGCATTGAAGCTTTCTTT
CASSLDLGGIEAFF
>12|.|TRBV4-2|TRBJ1-1|.
TGTGCCAGCAGGGGCAGTGGCACTGAAGCTTTCTTT
CASRGSGTEAFF
>14|.|TRBV7-9|TRBJ1-1|.
TGTGCCAGCAGCCAACCGACAGTGAACACTGAAGCTTTCTTT
CASSQPTVNTEAFF
>13|once|TRBV18|TRBJ1-4|TRBD1
TGTGCCAGCTCACCGGGACAGGGGGAGAAACTGTTTTTT
CASSPGQGEKLFF
>13|.|TRBV6-5|TRBJ2-5|.
TGTGCCAGCAGCAGGCCCAGGGCGGAGACCCAGTACTTC
CASSRPRAETQYF
>13|.|TRBV19|TRBJ1-1|.
TGTGCCAGTAGTACCGACAGGCAGTCGGAAGCTTTCTTT
CASSTDRQSEAFF
>15|.|TRBV18|TRBJ2-2|.
TGTGCCAGCTCACCACGTGCCAGAAACACCGGGGAGCTGTTTTTT
CASSPRARNTGELFF
>13|few|TRBV7-9|TRBJ1-2|.
TGTGCCAGCAGGGGGGGTGCTAACTATGGCTACACCTTC
CASRGGANYGYTF
>13|.|TRBV19|TRBJ2-2|.
TGTGCCAGTAGTACTAACAGGGCCGGGGAGCTGTTTTTT
CASSTNRAGELFF
>15|.|TRBV6-1|TRBJ1-2|TRBD1
TGTGCCAGCAGTGAAGTAACAGGGGCGAACTATGGCTACACCTTC
CASSEVTGANYGYTF
>15|.|TRBV27|TRBJ1-1|.
TGTGCCAGCAGTTTATTTGGCCAGTTGAACACTGAAGCTTTCTTT
CASSLFGQLNTEAFF
>15|.|TRBV3-1/TRBV3-2|TRBJ2-7|TRBD1
TGTGCCAGCAGCCAAGGTGGGGACAGCTTCTACGAGCAGTACTTC
CASSQGGDSFYEQYF
>13|.|TRBV27|TRBJ2-5|TRBD1
TGTGCCAGCAGACGGACAGGACAAGAGACCCAGTACTTC
CASRRTGQETQYF
>15|.|TRBV7-8|TRBJ1-5|TRBD1
TGTGCCAGCAGCTTAATGGCAGGGGGGCGGCAGCCCCAGCATTTT
CASSLMAGGRQPQHF
>14|.|TRBV11-2|TRBJ1-4|.
TGTGCCAGCAGCTCCGGAGGGGCTTCTGAAAAACTGTTTTTT
CASSSGGASEKLFF
>13|.|TRBV12-3/TRBV12-4|TRBJ1-4|TRBD1
TGTGCCACACAGGGGTGGAATAATGAAAAACTGTTTTTT
CATQGWNNEKLFF